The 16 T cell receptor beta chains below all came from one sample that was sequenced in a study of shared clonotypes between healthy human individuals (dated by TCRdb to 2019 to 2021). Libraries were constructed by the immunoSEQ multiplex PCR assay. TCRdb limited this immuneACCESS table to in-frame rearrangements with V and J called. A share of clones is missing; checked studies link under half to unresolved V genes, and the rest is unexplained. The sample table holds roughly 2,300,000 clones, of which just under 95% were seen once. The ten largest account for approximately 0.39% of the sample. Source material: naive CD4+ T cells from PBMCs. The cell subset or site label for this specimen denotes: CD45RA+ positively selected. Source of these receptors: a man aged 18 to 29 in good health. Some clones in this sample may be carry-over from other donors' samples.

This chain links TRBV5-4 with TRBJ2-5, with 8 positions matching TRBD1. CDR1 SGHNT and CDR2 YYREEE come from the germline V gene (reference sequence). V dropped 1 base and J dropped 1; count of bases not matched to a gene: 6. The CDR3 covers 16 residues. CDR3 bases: TGTGCCAGCAGCTTGACCAGGGGGCTGAGCCAAGAGACCCAGTACTTC. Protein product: CASSLTRGLSQETQYF.

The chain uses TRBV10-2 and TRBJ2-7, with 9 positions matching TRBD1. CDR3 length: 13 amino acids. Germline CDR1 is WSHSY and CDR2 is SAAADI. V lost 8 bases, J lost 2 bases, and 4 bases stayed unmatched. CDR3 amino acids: CASQRQGAYEQYF. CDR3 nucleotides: TGCGCCAGCCAACGACAGGGGGCCTACGAGCAGTACTTC.

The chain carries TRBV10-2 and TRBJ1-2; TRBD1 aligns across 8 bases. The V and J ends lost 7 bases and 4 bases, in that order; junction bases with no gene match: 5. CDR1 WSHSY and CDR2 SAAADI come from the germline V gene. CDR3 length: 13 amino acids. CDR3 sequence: CASKLTGAYGYTF. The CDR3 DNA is TGCGCCAGCAAACTGACAGGGGCCTATGGCTACACCTTC.

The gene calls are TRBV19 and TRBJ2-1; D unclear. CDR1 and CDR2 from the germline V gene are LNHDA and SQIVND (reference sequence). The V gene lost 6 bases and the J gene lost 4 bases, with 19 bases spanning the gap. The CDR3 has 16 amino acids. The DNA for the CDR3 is TGTGCCAGTAGCCCGACCATGGGCCTTCTTTACAATGAGCAGTTCTTC. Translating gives CASSPTMGLLYNEQFF.

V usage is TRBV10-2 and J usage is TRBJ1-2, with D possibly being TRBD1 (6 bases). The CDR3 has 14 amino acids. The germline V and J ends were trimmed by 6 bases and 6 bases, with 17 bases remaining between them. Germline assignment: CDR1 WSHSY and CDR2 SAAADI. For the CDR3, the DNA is TGCGCCAGCAGCGCAGGACAGAGCCCCCATGGCTACACCTTC. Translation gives CASSAGQSPHGYTF.

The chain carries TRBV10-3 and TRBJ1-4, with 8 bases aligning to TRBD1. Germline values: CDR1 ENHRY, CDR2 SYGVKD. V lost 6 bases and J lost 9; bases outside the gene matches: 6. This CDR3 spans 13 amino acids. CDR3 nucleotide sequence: TGTGCCATCAGGCCGGACAGGGACCAAAAACTGTTTTTT. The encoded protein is CAIRPDRDQKLFF.

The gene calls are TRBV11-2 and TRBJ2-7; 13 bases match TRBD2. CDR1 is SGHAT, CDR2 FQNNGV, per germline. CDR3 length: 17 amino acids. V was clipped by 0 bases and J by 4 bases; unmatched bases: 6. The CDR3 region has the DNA TGTGCCAGCAGCTTAGAAGGGACTAGCGGGATCACATACGAGCAGTACTTC. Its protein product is CASSLEGTSGITYEQYF.

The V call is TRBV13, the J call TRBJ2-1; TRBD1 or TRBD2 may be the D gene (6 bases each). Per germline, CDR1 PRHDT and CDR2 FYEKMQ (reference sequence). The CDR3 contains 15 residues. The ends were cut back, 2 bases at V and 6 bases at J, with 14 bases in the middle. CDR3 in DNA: TGTGCCAGCAGCTTAAGAACGGGGGCAGTCAATGAGCAGTTCTTC. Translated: CASSLRTGAVNEQFF.

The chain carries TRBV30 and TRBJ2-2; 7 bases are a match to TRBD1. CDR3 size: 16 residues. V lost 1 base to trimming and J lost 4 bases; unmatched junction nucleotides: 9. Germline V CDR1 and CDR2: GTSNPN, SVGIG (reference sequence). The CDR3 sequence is CAWSGVGTATTGELFF. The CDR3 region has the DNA TGTGCCTGGAGTGGGGTGGGGACAGCAACCACCGGGGAGCTGTTTTTT.

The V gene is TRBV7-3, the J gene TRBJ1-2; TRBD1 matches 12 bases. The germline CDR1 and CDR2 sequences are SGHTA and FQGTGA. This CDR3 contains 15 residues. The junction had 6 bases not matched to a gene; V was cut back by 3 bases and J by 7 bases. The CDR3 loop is CASSFGTGGDGGYTF. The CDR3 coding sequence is TGTGCCAGCAGCTTCGGGACAGGGGGCGATGGTGGCTACACCTTC.

CDR3 protein: CASSEGPRDRSYEQYF. The CDR3 nucleotides are TGTGCCAGCAGCGAAGGCCCCCGGGACAGGTCCTACGAGCAGTACTTC. The V gene is TRBV27, the J gene TRBJ2-7, with 8 bases fitting TRBD1. Germline V gene data show CDR1 as MNHEY and CDR2 as SMNVEV (reference sequence). The CDR3 is made up of 16 amino acids. V lost 6 bases and J lost 1; bases outside the gene matches: 11.

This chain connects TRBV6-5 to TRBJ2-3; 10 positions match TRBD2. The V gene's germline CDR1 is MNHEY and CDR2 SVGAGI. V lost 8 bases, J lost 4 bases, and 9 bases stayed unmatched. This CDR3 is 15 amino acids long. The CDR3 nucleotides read TGTGCCAGCGGACAAGCGGGAGGGCGAGCAGATACGCAGTATTTT. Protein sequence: CASGQAGGRADTQYF.

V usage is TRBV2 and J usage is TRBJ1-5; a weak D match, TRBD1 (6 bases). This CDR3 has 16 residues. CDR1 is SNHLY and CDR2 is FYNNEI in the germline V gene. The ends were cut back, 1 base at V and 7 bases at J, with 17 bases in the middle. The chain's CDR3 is CASSEEGHRVGQPQHF. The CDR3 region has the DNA TGTGCCAGCAGTGAAGAGGGACATCGGGTTGGGCAGCCCCAGCATTTT.

CDR3 coding DNA: TGCGCCAGCAGCTTGGCACTAGCGGGGGCCCCCTACGAGCAGTACTTC. Amino acid sequence: CASSLALAGAPYEQYF. This chain connects TRBV5-1 to TRBJ2-7; the match to TRBD2 covers 11 bases. The V and J ends lost 0 bases and 2 bases, in that order; junction bases with no gene match: 4. CDR1 and CDR2 from the germline V gene are SGHRS and YFSETQ. This CDR3 has 16 residues.

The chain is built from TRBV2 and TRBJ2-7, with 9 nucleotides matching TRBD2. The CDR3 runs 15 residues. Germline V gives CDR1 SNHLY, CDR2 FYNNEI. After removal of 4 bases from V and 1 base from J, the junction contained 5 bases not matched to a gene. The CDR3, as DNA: TGTGCCAGCAGTGGTGTTAGCGGGAGTTCCTACGAGCAGTACTTC. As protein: CASSGVSGSSYEQYF.

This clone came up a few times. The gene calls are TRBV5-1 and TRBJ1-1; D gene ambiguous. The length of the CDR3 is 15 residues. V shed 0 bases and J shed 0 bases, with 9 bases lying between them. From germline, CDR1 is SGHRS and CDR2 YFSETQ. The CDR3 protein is CASSLAPHMNTEAFF. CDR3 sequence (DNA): TGCGCCAGCAGCTTGGCACCTCACATGAACACTGAAGCTTTCTTT.